Included here is one T cell receptor (beta chain) sequence, with context. This specimen belongs to a study of shared clonotypes between healthy human individuals. Generated by immunoSEQ multiplex PCR, the TCRdb table keeps only in-frame clones and is missing some. The table includes about 2,500,000 clones, approximately 90% detected once. The V and J ends lost 4 bases and 4 bases respectively, with 11 bases between them. There are 14 residues in the CDR3. The germline CDR1 and CDR2 sequences are SEHNR and FQNEAQ (reference sequence). V and J are TRBV7-9 and TRBJ2-1; tentatively, D is TRBD1 or TRBD2 (5 bases each). Sequenced material: naive CD4+ T cells sorted from blood. Subset described: CD45RA+ positively selected. The TCR comes from a young man in good health. The CDR3 protein is CASSWDLGYNEQFF. Here the CDR3 DNA reads TGTGCCAGCAGCTGGGACCTCGGATACAATGAGCAGTTCTTC.